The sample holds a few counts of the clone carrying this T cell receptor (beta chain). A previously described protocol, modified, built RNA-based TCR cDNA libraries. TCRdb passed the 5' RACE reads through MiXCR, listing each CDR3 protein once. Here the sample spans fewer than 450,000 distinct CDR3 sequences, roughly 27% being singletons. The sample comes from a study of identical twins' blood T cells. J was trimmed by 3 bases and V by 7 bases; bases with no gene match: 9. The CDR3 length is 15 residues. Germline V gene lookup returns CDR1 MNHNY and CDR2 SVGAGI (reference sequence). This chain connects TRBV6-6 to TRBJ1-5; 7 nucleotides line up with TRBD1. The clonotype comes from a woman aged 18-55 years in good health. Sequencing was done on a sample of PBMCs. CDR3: CASNDRADNNQPQHF. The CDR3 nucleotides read TGTGCCAGCAATGACAGGGCGGACAACAATCAGCCCCAGCATTTT.